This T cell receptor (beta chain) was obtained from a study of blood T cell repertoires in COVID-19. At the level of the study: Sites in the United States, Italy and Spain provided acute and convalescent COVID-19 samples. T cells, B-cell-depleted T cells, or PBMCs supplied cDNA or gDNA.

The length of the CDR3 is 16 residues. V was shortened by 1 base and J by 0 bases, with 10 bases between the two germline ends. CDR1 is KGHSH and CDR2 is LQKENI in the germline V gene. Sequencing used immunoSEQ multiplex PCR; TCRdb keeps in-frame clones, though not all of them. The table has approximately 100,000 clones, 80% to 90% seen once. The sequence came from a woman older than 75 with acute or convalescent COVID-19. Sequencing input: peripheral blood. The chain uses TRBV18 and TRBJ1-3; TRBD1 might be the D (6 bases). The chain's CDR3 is CASSPQEQGSGNTIYF. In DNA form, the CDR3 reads TGTGCCAGCTCACCACAGGAACAGGGCTCTGGAAACACCATATATTTT.